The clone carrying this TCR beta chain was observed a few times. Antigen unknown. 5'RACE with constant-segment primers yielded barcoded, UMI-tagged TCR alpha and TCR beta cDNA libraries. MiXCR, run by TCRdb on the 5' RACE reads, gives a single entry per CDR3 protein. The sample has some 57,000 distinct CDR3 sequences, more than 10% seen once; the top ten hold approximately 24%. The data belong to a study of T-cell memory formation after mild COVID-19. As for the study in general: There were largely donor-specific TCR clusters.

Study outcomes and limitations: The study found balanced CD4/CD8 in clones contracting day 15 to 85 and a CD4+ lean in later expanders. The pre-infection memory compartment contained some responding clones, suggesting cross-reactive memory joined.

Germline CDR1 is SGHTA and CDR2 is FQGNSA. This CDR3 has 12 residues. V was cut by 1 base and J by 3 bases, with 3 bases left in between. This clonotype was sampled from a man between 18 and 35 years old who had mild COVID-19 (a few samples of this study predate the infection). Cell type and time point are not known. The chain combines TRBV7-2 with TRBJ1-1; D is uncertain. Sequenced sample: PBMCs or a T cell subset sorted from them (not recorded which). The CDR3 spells CASSLVDTEAFF. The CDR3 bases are TGTGCCAGCAGCTTAGTAGACACTGAAGCTTTCTTT.